The 11 T cell receptor beta chains below all came from one sample that was sequenced in a study of radiotherapy plus CTLA-4 blockade in lung cancer. Measured with immunoSEQ multiplex PCR; TCRdb has only the in-frame clones, and not every one. The repertoire has roughly 110,000 clones, over 65% of them found once; the top ten carry less than 2.5%. The sample was peripheral blood, taken from a patient treated with radiotherapy plus ipilimumab. The source of these receptors is a human donor with non-small cell lung cancer that progressed on radiotherapy plus ipilimumab. Some clones in this sample may be carry-over from other donors' samples.

J is TRBJ2-7 and V is TRBV5-1; weak D call: TRBD1 (5 bases). The CDR3 is 15 residues long. The V gene lost 1 base and the J gene lost 4 bases, with 15 bases spanning the gap. Germline V lookup: CDR1 SGHRS, CDR2 YFSETQ. DNA for the CDR3: TGCGCCAGCAGCTTGAGGCCTGGACAAACTTACGAGCAGTACTTC. Amino acid sequence: CASSLRPGQTYEQYF.

This clone was found a few times. V usage is TRBV6-5 and J usage is TRBJ2-7, with 8 bases lining up with TRBD1. Germline CDR1 is MNHEY and CDR2 is SVGAGI. The length of the CDR3 is 14 residues. After removal of 5 bases from V and 0 bases from J, the junction contained 3 bases not matched to a gene. CDR3 protein: CASSRTGLSYEQYF. CDR3 bases: TGTGCCAGCAGTAGGACAGGGCTCTCCTACGAGCAGTACTTC.

The chain uses TRBV6-4 and TRBJ2-7, with no clear D. Deletions cut 10 bases from V and 6 bases from J, with 10 bases between. The CDR3 covers 10 residues. Per germline, CDR1 MRHNA and CDR2 SNTAGT. The CDR3 loop reads CANSWSEQYF. The CDR3 bases are TGTGCCAACAGCTGGTCCGAGCAGTACTTC.

This rearrangement joins TRBV2 to TRBJ2-3; TRBD2 aligns across 15 bases. Unmatched junction bases numbered 5, after V lost 6 bases and J lost 4 bases. This CDR3 spans 16 amino acids. In germline, CDR1 is SNHLY, CDR2 FYNNEI. CDR3 sequence reads: CASSGLAGGAADTQYF. Written as DNA, the CDR3 is TGTGCCAGCAGCGGACTAGCGGGGGGGGCCGCAGATACGCAGTATTTT. Variable domain in full (rest from reference TRBV2 and TRBJ2-3): EPEVTQTPSHQVTQMGQEVILRCVPISNHLYFYWYRQILGQKVEFLVSFYNNEISEKSEIFDDQFSVERPDGSNFTLKIRSTKLEDSAMYFCASSGLAGGAADTQYFGPGTRLTVL.

CDR3 residues: CASSLVAGSQPQHF. In nucleotides, the CDR3 is TGTGCCAGCAGCTTGGTGGCCGGCAGTCAGCCCCAGCATTTT. The rearrangement joins TRBV5-8 to TRBJ1-5; D remains unclear. Trimming cost V 0 bases and J 6 bases, with 10 bases left between them. Germline V gene sequence: CDR1 SGHTS, CDR2 YDEGEE. The CDR3 spans 14 residues.

In this sample, this clone turned up once. This chain uses TRBV5-6 with TRBJ1-3, with a weak D call TRBD1 (5 bases). The V end was cut by 4 bases, the J end by 1 base, with 9 bases between. CDR3 length equals 14 residues. CDR1 is SGHDT and CDR2 is YYEEEE in the germline V gene. CDR3 nucleotides: TGTGCCAGCAGCCCGGGGGGGTCTGGAAACACCATATATTTT. Its protein product is CASSPGGSGNTIYF. Looking up the rest from reference TRBV5-6 and TRBJ1-3 gives the full variable domain: DAGVTQSPTHLIKTRGQQVTLRCSPKSGHDTVSWYQQALGQGPQFIFQYYEEEERQRGNFPDRFSGHQFPNYSSELNVNALLLGDSALYLCASSPGGSGNTIYFGEGSWLTVV.

The chain employs TRBV6-4 and TRBJ1-2; 9 positions match TRBD1. The V gene end was trimmed by 10 bases and the J gene end by 4 bases; junction bases not matched to a gene: 16. There are 16 residues in the CDR3. Germline values: CDR1 MRHNA, CDR2 SNTAGT. This chain's CDR3 is CATQGRGTGIIYGYTF. CDR3 DNA: TGTGCCACCCAAGGGAGGGGGACAGGGATCATCTATGGCTACACCTTC.

The J gene is TRBJ2-7, the V gene TRBV5-1; 8 nucleotides line up with TRBD1. CDR1 is SGHRS, CDR2 YFSETQ, per germline. The CDR3 is 15 residues long. V shed 4 bases, J shed 5 bases, and the junction held 11 bases outside the gene matches. Written as DNA, the CDR3 is TGCGCCAGCAGCACCCTAGGACAGGGAGACCACGAGCAGTACTTC. Translated, it gives CASSTLGQGDHEQYF.

This clone was seen more than once but under ten times. The same CDR3 also results from other DNA sequences found in this sample. CDR3 region: CASSLVGGNTEAFF. The CDR3 DNA reads TGTGCCAGCAGCTTAGTGGGGGGGAACACTGAAGCTTTCTTT. This chain connects TRBV7-2 to TRBJ1-1; D is perhaps TRBD1 (5 bases). CDR3 length: 14 amino acids. Germline V gives CDR1 SGHTA, CDR2 FQGNSA. Trimming left V 1 base short and J 1 base short, with 7 bases between.

Regarding this clone: Germline and junction disagree at one end, which may indicate a read error. This chain uses TRBV7-7 with TRBJ2-1, with TRBD2 matching 10 bases. Germline V gene sequence: CDR1 SSHAT, CDR2 FNYEAQ (reference sequence). This CDR3 spans 15 amino acids. The CDR3 sequence: CASSLIAGGHNEQFF. Written as DNA, the CDR3 is TGTGCTAGCAGCTTAATAGCGGGGGGACACAATGAGCAGTTCTTC.

The genes are TRBV6-5 and TRBJ2-1; the match to TRBD2 covers 7 bases. Germline V lookup: CDR1 MNHEY, CDR2 SVGAGI. The CDR3 is made up of 16 amino acids. Germline trimming cut 1 base from V and 1 base from J; bases unmatched to any gene: 4. In DNA, the CDR3 is TGTGCCAGCAGTTACTTGGGCGGGGGTTCCTACAATGAGCAGTTCTTC. The encoded protein is CASSYLGGGSYNEQFF.